Listed here are 27 T cell receptor beta chains from one sample, sequenced in a study of regulatory T cells in long-lasting Graves disease. Time point indicated: newly diagnosed GD, antithyroid drugs for less than 3 months. PBMC RNA was the source of the TCR library. Investigators prepared the TCR beta libraries by applying iRepertoire HTBI primers and Arm-PCR of CDR3 regions. TCRdb reanalysed the multiplex PCR reads using MiXCR and keeps one entry per CDR3 protein. The table records over 350,000 distinct CDR3 sequences, less than 15% of them present only once. The same sample was also studied in work on T cells in Graves' hyperthyroidism and ophthalmopathy.

Sequenced material: peripheral blood mononuclear cells (PBMCs), taken at new diagnosis, from a patient treated with antithyroid drugs. Every receptor here comes from a woman in her forties or fifties with Graves disease.

This clonotype was seen a handful of times. The rearrangement uses TRBV6-1 and TRBJ2-7, with 7 bases aligning to TRBD1. V trimming: 2 bases; J trimming: 2 bases; junction bases outside the gene matches: 6. Germline V gene data show CDR1 as MNHNS and CDR2 as SASEGT. This CDR3 comprises 15 residues. The CDR3 DNA sequence: TGTGCCAGCAGTGAACCGGGACAGTACCCCTACGAGCAGTACTTC. Amino acid sequence: CASSEPGQYPYEQYF.

This rearrangement joins TRBV3-1 to TRBJ2-5; 8 bases line up with TRBD1. This CDR3 comprises 15 residues. V trimming: 4 bases; J trimming: 4 bases; junction bases outside the gene matches: 8. Germline V gives CDR1 LGHDT, CDR2 YNNKEL (reference sequence). The CDR3: CASSPTTGDSETQYF. The CDR3, as DNA: TGTGCCAGCAGCCCCACGACAGGGGACTCAGAGACCCAGTACTTC.

The chain joins TRBV6-5 to TRBJ1-5, with TRBD1 matching over 8 bases. Germline-derived CDR1 and CDR2 are MNHEY and SVGAGI. The CDR3 length is 16 residues. The V and J ends lost 0 bases and 0 bases, in that order; junction bases with no gene match: 1. The CDR3 sequence: CASSYSDRVSNQPQHF. The CDR3 DNA follows: TGTGCCAGCAGTTACTCGGACAGGGTTAGCAATCAGCCCCAGCATTTT.

This clonotype was counted ten times or more. This chain connects TRBV3-1 to TRBJ2-1; TRBD1 is a possible D gene (6 bases). V was clipped by 0 bases and J by 0 bases, with 12 bases between them. The CDR3 contains 17 residues. Germline CDR1 and CDR2: LGHDT and YNNKEL (reference sequence). The CDR3 sequence is CASSQDYRDHSYNEQFF. The CDR3, as DNA: TGTGCCAGCAGCCAAGATTACAGGGACCACTCCTACAATGAGCAGTTCTTC.

The genes are TRBV25-1 and TRBJ1-4, with TRBD1 matching 10 bases. The CDR3 sequence is 14 residues long. The V gene's germline CDR1 is MGHDK and CDR2 SYGVNS. V dropped 6 bases and J dropped 8; count of bases not matched to a gene: 6. CDR3 DNA: TGTGCCAGCAGAGGGGACAGGGGAGGCGAAAAACTGTTTTTT. Translation gives CASRGDRGGEKLFF.

This clonotype was counted at least ten times. The V gene is TRBV5-1, the J gene TRBJ1-1; D unresolved. In germline, CDR1 is SGHRS, CDR2 YFSETQ. The CDR3 sequence is 15 residues long. Trimming removed 0 bases at V and 0 bases at J, with 9 bases between. The CDR3 loop reads CASSLVPEMNTEAFF. The CDR3, as DNA: TGCGCCAGCAGCTTGGTCCCAGAAATGAACACTGAAGCTTTCTTT.

There are many counts of this clonotype. The genes are TRBV5-1 and TRBJ2-7, with 8 bases identical to TRBD2. V was pared by 1 base and J by 6 bases, with 9 bases of the junction left unmatched. Per germline, CDR1 SGHRS and CDR2 YFSETQ. The CDR3 is made up of 15 amino acids. CDR3 sequence: CASSLLAGGEGEQYF. In nucleotides, the CDR3 is TGCGCCAGCAGCTTGCTCGCGGGAGGTGAGGGCGAGCAGTACTTC.

In this sample, this clonotype turned up many times. The CDR3 DNA follows: TGCGCCAGCAGCATGCAAACGAACACTGAAGCTTTCTTT. As protein: CASSMQTNTEAFF. The chain recombines TRBV5-1 with TRBJ1-1; D is ambiguous. The CDR3 has 13 amino acids. Germline V gene sequence: CDR1 SGHRS, CDR2 YFSETQ. Trimming took 4 bases from V and 1 from J, leaving 8 bases between them.

This clonotype appeared a few times. The genes are TRBV18 and TRBJ2-1; 7 nucleotides align to TRBD2. Germline trimming cut 3 bases from V and 4 bases from J; bases unmatched to any gene: 12. Per the germline V gene, CDR1 is KGHSH and CDR2 is LQKENI. This CDR3 spans 17 amino acids. The CDR3 sequence is CASSPPMWTGGYNEQFF. The DNA of the CDR3 is TGTGCCAGCTCACCGCCAATGTGGACGGGAGGTTACAATGAGCAGTTCTTC.

V and J are TRBV2 and TRBJ1-1; possibly TRBD1 for D (6 bases). V shed 4 bases and J shed 2 bases, with 11 bases lying between them. CDR3 length equals 14 residues. Germline CDR1 reads SNHLY; CDR2 reads FYNNEI. The CDR3 bases are TGTGCCAGCAGTGGTGACAGGTTCAACACTGAAGCTTTCTTT. Protein product: CASSGDRFNTEAFF.

This clonotype was seen at least ten times. The rearrangement links TRBV7-2 to TRBJ1-2; D gene unclear. This CDR3 region has 15 residues. Trimming stripped 5 bases from V and 4 bases from J, with 17 bases between. The germline CDR1 and CDR2 sequences are SGHTA and FQGNSA. CDR3 nucleotides: TGTGCCAGCAGCCCGGGCCCCGAATCCCGCTATGGCTACACCTTC. Residues: CASSPGPESRYGYTF. Filled out from reference TRBV7-2 and TRBJ1-2, the complete variable domain reads GAGVSQSPSNKVTEKGKDVELRCDPISGHTALYWYRQSLGQGLEFLIYFQGNSAPDKSGLPSDRFSAERTGGSVSTLTIQRTQQEDSAVYLCASSPGPESRYGYTFGSGTRLTVV.

This clonotype was seen repeatedly, ten times or more. This chain joins TRBV18 and TRBJ1-1; D ambiguous. V lost 3 bases and J lost 3, with 8 bases in between. The CDR3 has 13 residues. Germline V gene data show CDR1 as KGHSH and CDR2 as LQKENI. The CDR3 is CASSPLDDTEAFF. CDR3 in DNA: TGTGCCAGCTCACCGCTGGACGACACTGAAGCTTTCTTT. Together with reference TRBV18 and TRBJ1-1, the CDR3 gives the full variable domain: NAGVMQNPRHLVRRRGQEARLRCSPMKGHSHVYWYRQLPEEGLKFMVYLQKENIIDESGMPKERFSAEFPKEGPSILRIQQVVRGDSAAYFCASSPLDDTEAFFGQGTRLTVV.

The sample holds many counts of this clonotype. This chain links TRBV28 with TRBJ2-3; the match to TRBD1 covers 8 bases. Germline trimming cut 5 bases from V and 2 bases from J; bases unmatched to any gene: 9. The CDR3 runs to 16 residues. Germline V gene lookup returns CDR1 MDHEN and CDR2 SYDVKM. CDR3 sequence reads: CASSLPPGQVTDTQYF. CDR3 sequence (DNA): TGTGCCAGCAGTCTCCCCCCGGGACAGGTCACAGATACGCAGTATTTT.

This clonotype was seen a handful of times. V gene TRBV9 combines with J gene TRBJ2-1; tentative D call: TRBD2 (5 bases). TRBJ2-5 explains the end of the DNA better; the J call may be wrong. This CDR3 region has 15 residues. Germline lookup yields CDR1 SGDLS and CDR2 YYNGEE. The CDR3 loop reads CASSPRTGVGETQYF. The CDR3 DNA reads as TGTGCCAGCAGCCCACGGACCGGGGTGGGGGAGACCCAGTACTTC.

This clonotype has ten or more counts. This chain links TRBV2 with TRBJ2-5; D possibly corresponds to TRBD2 (6 bases). With 5 bases removed from V and 5 bases from J, the gap between germline ends came to 15 bases. CDR3 length equals 14 residues. Germline V gene sequence: CDR1 SNHLY, CDR2 FYNNEI. CDR3 loop: CASSPRLGGETQYF. The DNA for the CDR3 is TGTGCCAGCAGTCCCAGACTTGGGGGGGAGACCCAGTACTTC.

This clonotype was recorded at least ten times. The V and J genes are TRBV28 and TRBJ2-3; D remains ambiguous. The CDR3 covers 15 residues. V was shortened by 3 bases and J by 2 bases, with 12 bases between the two germline ends. Germline V gene sequence: CDR1 MDHEN, CDR2 SYDVKM. This CDR3 is CASSFRRQSTDTQYF. CDR3 DNA sequence: TGTGCCAGCAGTTTCCGGAGACAATCCACAGATACGCAGTATTTT.

This CDR3 is CASSKSSGGGNEQFF. The CDR3 region has the DNA TGTGCCAGCAGCAAATCTAGCGGAGGCGGCAATGAGCAGTTCTTC. V usage is TRBV7-3 and J usage is TRBJ2-1; 7 nucleotides agree with TRBD2. CDR3 length equals 15 residues. V gave up 5 bases and J gave up 6 bases; unmatched junction bases: 10. Germline CDR1 SGHTA, CDR2 FQGTGA. The complete variable domain, with remaining parts taken from reference TRBV7-3 and TRBJ2-1, reads GAGVSQTPSNKVTEKGKYVELRCDPISGHTALYWYRQSLGQGPEFLIYFQGTGAADDSGLPNDRFFAVRPEGSVSTLKIQRTERGDSAVYLCASSKSSGGGNEQFFGPGTRLTVL.

This clonotype has at least ten counts. The chain links TRBV24-1 to TRBJ1-1; no reliable D call. The CDR3 is 9 residues long. V was trimmed by 7 bases and J by 8 bases, leaving 4 bases between them. CDR1 and CDR2 (germline): KGHDR, SFDVKD. The chain's CDR3 is CATSDEAFF. CDR3 bases: TGTGCCACCAGCGACGAAGCTTTCTTT.

The V gene is TRBV28, the J gene TRBJ2-1; D gene uncertain. V lost 5 bases and J 2 bases, leaving 13 bases between the germline ends. Germline V gene sequence: CDR1 MDHEN, CDR2 SYDVKM. This CDR3 is 15 amino acids long. The CDR3 region has the DNA TGTGCCAGCAGTGAAACAGAGATGACCTACAATGAGCAGTTCTTC. Translating it yields CASSETEMTYNEQFF. Based on the CDR3 plus reference TRBV28 and TRBJ2-1, the full variable domain is DVKVTQSSRYLVKRTGEKVFLECVQDMDHENMFWYRQDPGLGLRLIYFSYDVKMKEKGDIPEGYSVSREKKERFSLILESASTNQTSMYLCASSETEMTYNEQFFGPGTRLTVL.

This clonotype has a count of ten or more. The chain recombines TRBV3-1 with TRBJ1-1; possibly TRBD1 for D (5 bases). Per the germline V gene, CDR1 is LGHDT and CDR2 is YNNKEL (reference sequence). The CDR3 is 15 amino acids. V was trimmed by 4 bases and J by 5 bases, leaving 17 bases between them. CDR3 nucleotide sequence: TGTGCCAGCAGCCGATTGGACACCTTAGGGACTGAAGCTTTCTTT. It yields the protein CASSRLDTLGTEAFF.

The table lists this clonotype with many counts. The chain recombines TRBV27 with TRBJ2-1; weak D call: TRBD2 (6 bases). Germline V CDR1 and CDR2: MNHEY, SMNVEV (reference sequence). Trimming left V 1 base short and J 5 bases short, with 12 bases between. The CDR3 has 15 amino acids. This chain's CDR3 is CASSLYGGGHNEQFF. CDR3 sequence (DNA): TGTGCCAGCAGTTTATATGGGGGAGGCCACAATGAGCAGTTCTTC.

This clonotype was counted ten times or more. V and J are TRBV7-9 and TRBJ1-5; D is possibly TRBD1 (6 bases). Germline CDR1 and CDR2: SEHNR and FQNEAQ (reference sequence). The CDR3 extends over 15 amino acids. V was cut by 6 bases and J by 11 bases, with 23 bases left in between. The CDR3 is CASSGEGHPMTAQHF. CDR3 coding DNA: TGTGCCAGCAGTGGGGAGGGACATCCGATGACGGCCCAGCATTTT.

There are many counts of this clonotype. V is TRBV7-3 and J is TRBJ1-1; perhaps TRBD1 as D (5 bases). V lost 0 bases and J 1 base, leaving 9 bases between the germline ends. The CDR3 totals 15 residues. CDR1 is SGHTA and CDR2 is FQGTGA in the germline V gene. This chain's CDR3 is CASSLTPGPNTEAFF. CDR3 bases: TGTGCCAGCAGCTTAACGCCAGGGCCGAACACTGAAGCTTTCTTT.

V is TRBV19 and J is TRBJ1-4; D might be TRBD1 (5 bases). Germline-derived CDR1 and CDR2 are LNHDA and SQIVND (reference sequence). The CDR3 contains 19 residues. The V end was cut by 7 bases, the J end by 3 bases, with 27 bases between. CDR3: CASTLSPGPRSVANEKLFF. The CDR3 DNA sequence: TGTGCCAGTACCCTAAGTCCGGGGCCACGCTCGGTGGCTAATGAAAAACTGTTTTTT.

This clonotype was seen only a few times. This chain connects TRBV19 to TRBJ2-1; 8 positions match TRBD1. Germline CDR1 and CDR2: LNHDA and SQIVND (reference sequence). The CDR3 is 14 residues long. With V trimmed by 5 bases and J by 8 bases, 8 bases remained unmatched. The CDR3 region has the DNA TGTGCCAGTAGTCGGGAACAGGGGGTCCATGAGCAGTTCTTC. Translated, it gives CASSREQGVHEQFF.

This clonotype was observed a handful of times. In DNA form, the CDR3 reads TGTGCCACCAGTGACCCAGGACAGGGCGGGGATCAGCCCCAGCATTTT. Its translation is CATSDPGQGGDQPQHF. The V gene is TRBV24-1, the J gene TRBJ1-5; 8 nucleotides line up with TRBD1. The trim removed 4 bases at V and 5 bases at J, leaving 9 bases unmatched. The CDR3 spans 16 residues. Germline lookup yields CDR1 KGHDR and CDR2 SFDVKD.

The V call is TRBV4-1, the J call TRBJ2-1, with 12 bases that match TRBD2. The trim removed 1 base at V and 0 bases at J, leaving 7 bases unmatched. Per the germline V gene, CDR1 is MGHRA and CDR2 is YSYEKL. CDR3 length: 19 residues. The CDR3 nucleotides are TGCGCCAGCAGCCAAGCCCGACTAGCGGGAGTTCCCTCCTACAATGAGCAGTTCTTC. It is translated as CASSQARLAGVPSYNEQFF.